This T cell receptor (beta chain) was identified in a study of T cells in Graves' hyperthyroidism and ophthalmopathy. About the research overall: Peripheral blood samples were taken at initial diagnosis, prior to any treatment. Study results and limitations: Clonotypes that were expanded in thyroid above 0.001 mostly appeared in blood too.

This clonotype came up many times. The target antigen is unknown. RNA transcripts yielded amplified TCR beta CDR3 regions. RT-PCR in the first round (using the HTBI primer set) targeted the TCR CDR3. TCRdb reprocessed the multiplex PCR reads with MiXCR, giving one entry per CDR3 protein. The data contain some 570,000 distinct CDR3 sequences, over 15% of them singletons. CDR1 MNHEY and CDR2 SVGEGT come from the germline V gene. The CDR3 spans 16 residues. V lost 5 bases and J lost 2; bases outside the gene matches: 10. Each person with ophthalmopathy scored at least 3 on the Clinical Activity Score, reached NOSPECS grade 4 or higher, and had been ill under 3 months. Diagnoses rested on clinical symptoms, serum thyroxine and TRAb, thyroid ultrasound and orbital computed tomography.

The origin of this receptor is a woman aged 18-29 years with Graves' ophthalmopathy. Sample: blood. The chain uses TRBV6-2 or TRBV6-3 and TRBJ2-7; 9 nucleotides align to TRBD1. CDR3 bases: TGTGCCAGCAGTGACGCCGGGACAGGGAACCCCTACGAGCAGTACTTC. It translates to CASSDAGTGNPYEQYF.